These 32 T cell receptor beta chains originate from one sample sequenced in a study of blood T cell repertoires in COVID-19. TCRdb's copy holds only in-frame clones and misses some; the assay was immunoSEQ multiplex PCR. The sample has approximately 150,000 clones, just over 90% seen once. Sequencing was done on a sample of peripheral blood. These receptors were collected from a woman aged 60-75 years with COVID-19, enrolled during active disease.

The rearrangement links TRBV7-8 to TRBJ2-1; 7 bases match TRBD2. Germline loops: CDR1 SGHVS, CDR2 FQNEAQ. V lost 1 base to trimming and J lost 4 bases; unmatched junction nucleotides: 4. There are 15 residues in the CDR3. The CDR3 DNA sequence: TGTGCCAGCAGCTTAGAGCGGGGTACATACAATGAGCAGTTCTTC. Its translation: CASSLERGTYNEQFF.

V gene TRBV15 combines with J gene TRBJ1-3; D unclear. From germline, CDR1 is LNHNV and CDR2 YYDKDF (reference sequence). Trimming left V 1 base short and J 2 bases short, with 9 bases between. This CDR3 contains 15 residues. This chain's CDR3 is CATSRATGPGNTIYF. As DNA, the CDR3 is TGTGCCACCAGCAGAGCCACGGGTCCTGGAAACACCATATATTTT.

The genes are TRBV19 and TRBJ2-3, with TRBD2 identical over 7 bases. Germline CDR1 reads LNHDA; CDR2 reads SQIVND (reference sequence). CDR3 length: 14 residues. J lost 1 base, V lost 5 bases, and 3 bases had no gene match. CDR3 residues: CASSDRGGTDTQYF. CDR3 in DNA: TGTGCCAGTAGTGATCGGGGGGGCACAGATACGCAGTATTTT.

V and J are TRBV11-2 and TRBJ2-7; no clear D gene. The length of the CDR3 is 14 residues. The germline V and J ends were trimmed by 4 bases and 5 bases, with 15 bases remaining between them. The germline CDR1 and CDR2 sequences are SGHAT and FQNNGV. The CDR3, as DNA: TGTGCCAGCAGCTCTCCCCGGAGTCGGCACGAGCAGTACTTC. It encodes CASSSPRSRHEQYF.

In DNA, the CDR3 is TGTGCCAGCAGCCTAAGGGGGGACAGGGGGCCTCCCTACGAGCAGTACTTC. Translating gives CASSLRGDRGPPYEQYF. The V call is TRBV7-2, the J call TRBJ2-7; TRBD1 matches 12 bases. Germline CDR1 is SGHTA and CDR2 is FQGNSA. V shed 5 bases, J shed 2 bases, and the junction held 10 bases outside the gene matches. This CDR3 region has 17 residues.

V usage is TRBV30 and J usage is TRBJ1-2; TRBD1 aligns across 8 bases. The CDR3 contains 13 residues. CDR1 is GTSNPN, CDR2 SVGIG, per germline (reference sequence). V gave up 1 base and J gave up 8 bases; unmatched junction bases: 6. CDR3 loop: CAWSGTGGYGYTF. CDR3 nucleotide sequence: TGTGCCTGGAGTGGAACAGGGGGTTACGGCTACACCTTC.

The chain is built from TRBV30 and TRBJ2-2; 7 bases fit TRBD1. J gave up 9 bases and V 5 bases, and 6 bases lay outside the gene matches. Per germline, CDR1 GTSNPN and CDR2 SVGIG (reference sequence). The CDR3 covers 12 residues. The CDR3, as DNA: TGTGCCTGGGGGGACAGTACCCGGGAGCTGTTTTTT. This sequence encodes CAWGDSTRELFF.

The V call is TRBV11-2, the J call TRBJ1-1, with D possibly matching TRBD1 (6 bases). The CDR3 covers 13 residues. Per germline, CDR1 SGHAT and CDR2 FQNNGV. The germline V and J ends were trimmed by 4 bases and 1 base, with 7 bases remaining between them. The CDR3 loop reads CASSSQGNTEAFF. The DNA for the CDR3 is TGTGCCAGCAGCTCACAGGGGAACACTGAAGCTTTCTTT.

V is TRBV11-2 and J is TRBJ1-5; 9 nucleotides line up with TRBD1. The CDR3 loop spans 14 amino acids. Per the germline V gene, CDR1 is SGHAT and CDR2 is FQNNGV. V shed 5 bases and J 4 bases; nucleotides not matched to a gene: 3. Written as DNA, the CDR3 is TGTGCCAGCAGCAAGGACAGGGGTAATCAGCCCCAGCATTTT. This encodes CASSKDRGNQPQHF.

The chain has TRBV7-9 and TRBJ2-5; a weak D match, TRBD2 (7 bases). The CDR3 covers 11 residues. Germline-derived CDR1 and CDR2 are SEHNR and FQNEAQ (reference sequence). V was shortened by 5 bases and J by 13 bases, with 14 bases between the two germline ends. CDR3 nucleotide sequence: TGTGCCAGCAGCCTGACCGGGGGGCGGTACTTC. This gives the protein CASSLTGGRYF. Supplemented by reference TRBV7-9 and TRBJ2-5, the full variable domain reads DTGVSQNPRHKITKRGQNVTFRCDPISEHNRLYWYRQTLGQGPEFLTYFQNEAQLEKSRLLSDRFSAERPKGSFSTLEIQRTEQGDSAMYLCASSLTGGRYFGPGTRLLVL.

The chain carries TRBV4-2 and TRBJ1-5, with a tentative D call TRBD1 (6 bases). CDR3 length: 16 residues. Germline loops: CDR1 LGHNA, CDR2 YNFKEQ. Trimming pared 0 bases from V and 4 bases from J, leaving 13 bases between. The CDR3 spells CASSQDRGGWNQPQHF. In nucleotides, the CDR3 is TGTGCCAGCAGCCAAGATAGGGGGGGCTGGAATCAGCCCCAGCATTTT.

J is TRBJ2-3 and V is TRBV4-3; tentative D call: TRBD2 (7 bases). The CDR3 loop spans 15 amino acids. V dropped 4 bases and J dropped 6 bases, with 17 bases sitting between them. In germline, CDR1 is LGHNA, CDR2 YSLEER. The CDR3 loop reads CASSLGGGGRDTQYF. The CDR3 DNA reads TGCGCCAGCAGCCTGGGAGGGGGGGGCCGGGATACGCAGTATTTT.

The chain recombines TRBV30 with TRBJ2-3, with D maybe TRBD2 (6 bases). CDR1 GTSNPN and CDR2 SVGIG come from the germline V gene (reference sequence). V was cut by 2 bases and J by 3 bases, with 15 bases left in between. This CDR3 is 15 amino acids long. The CDR3 loop reads CAWSTGLTSTDTQYF. DNA of the CDR3: TGTGCCTGGAGTACGGGACTCACCTCAACAGATACGCAGTATTTT.

The chain recombines TRBV4-3 with TRBJ2-3, with D perhaps TRBD2 (7 bases). The CDR3 is made up of 15 amino acids. Trimming left V 5 bases short and J 5 bases short, with 17 bases between. CDR1 and CDR2 from the germline V gene are LGHNA and YSLEER. CDR3 amino acids: CASSERRGAGDTQYF. The CDR3 DNA is TGCGCCAGCAGCGAAAGACGGGGGGCCGGAGATACGCAGTATTTT.

The chain recombines TRBV12-5 with TRBJ1-2; 7 bases agree with TRBD1. Per germline, CDR1 LGHNT and CDR2 FRNRAP. V gave up 4 bases and J gave up 6 bases; unmatched junction bases: 5. The CDR3 has 13 residues. CDR3 DNA: TGTGCTAGTGGTTCCCTAGGACAGGATGGCTACACCTTC. Translation: CASGSLGQDGYTF.

This clone was seen just once. V is TRBV19 and J is TRBJ2-3; 11 nucleotides line up with TRBD2. V shed 6 bases, J shed 5 bases, and the junction held 7 bases outside the gene matches. Per the germline V gene, CDR1 is LNHDA and CDR2 is SQIVND (reference sequence). This CDR3 contains 15 residues. DNA for the CDR3: TGTGCCAGTAGCCTGACTAGCGGGGCCGGAGATACGCAGTATTTT. As protein: CASSLTSGAGDTQYF.

The chain recombines TRBV6-5 with TRBJ2-7, with TRBD1 matching over 8 bases. This CDR3 is 14 amino acids long. J was trimmed by 5 bases and V by 2 bases; bases with no gene match: 5. Germline CDR1 is MNHEY and CDR2 is SVGAGI. CDR3 amino acids: CASSYDRGSDEQYF. For the CDR3, the DNA is TGTGCCAGCAGTTACGACAGGGGCAGCGACGAGCAGTACTTC.

This chain connects TRBV3-1 (or the pseudogene TRBV3-2) to TRBJ2-2; TRBD2 agrees at 8 bases. This CDR3 is built from 16 residues. V was clipped by 6 bases and J by 3 bases; unmatched bases: 9. The germline V gene has CDR1 LGHDT and CDR2 YNNKEL (reference sequence). The DNA of the CDR3 is TGTGCCAGCAGTCTCACGGGGGGGCGGTACACCGGGGAGCTGTTTTTT. Encoded protein: CASSLTGGRYTGELFF.

The chain employs TRBV30 and TRBJ1-2; a possible D gene is TRBD1 (6 bases). V gave up 0 bases and J gave up 3 bases, with 11 bases separating them. This CDR3 has 14 residues. Per the germline V gene, CDR1 is GTSNPN and CDR2 is SVGIG (reference sequence). The CDR3 DNA reads as TGTGCCTGGAGTGTACGGAGACAGGACTATGGCTACACCTTC. Amino acid sequence: CAWSVRRQDYGYTF.

V is TRBV27 and J is TRBJ2-1; a weak D match, TRBD2 (6 bases). Deletions cut 6 bases from V and 10 bases from J, with 13 bases between. The CDR3 covers 12 residues. Germline-derived CDR1 and CDR2 are MNHEY and SMNVEV (reference sequence). CDR3 in amino acids: CASSAFAGEQFF. CDR3 in DNA: TGTGCCAGCAGCGCCTTCGCGGGGGAGCAGTTCTTC.

This chain joins TRBV6-5 and TRBJ2-7; D is ambiguous. The CDR3 has 13 amino acids. V lost 2 bases and J 2 bases, leaving 7 bases between the germline ends. Germline CDR1 MNHEY, CDR2 SVGAGI. The CDR3 DNA is TGTGCCAGCAGTTACCGGAGAACCTACGAGCAGTACTTC. Amino acids: CASSYRRTYEQYF.

This chain links TRBV19 with TRBJ1-4; maybe TRBD1 (5 bases). V lost 1 base and J lost 5, with 14 bases in between. The CDR3 totals 16 residues. CDR1 is LNHDA, CDR2 SQIVND, per germline (reference sequence). The CDR3 bases are TGTGCCAGTAGTATAGTCTTGGGGCAGCAGAATGAAAAACTGTTTTTT. Encoded protein: CASSIVLGQQNEKLFF.

This clone showed up just once. V gene TRBV2 combines with J gene TRBJ1-5, with D hard to call. V was cut by 6 bases and J by 11 bases, with 11 bases left in between. The CDR3 spans 11 residues. Germline-derived CDR1 and CDR2 are SNHLY and FYNNEI. The CDR3 reads CASRIGMAQHF. The DNA of the CDR3 is TGTGCCAGCAGGATCGGTATGGCCCAGCATTTT. The whole variable domain, remainder taken from reference TRBV2 and TRBJ1-5, is EPEVTQTPSHQVTQMGQEVILRCVPISNHLYFYWYRQILGQKVEFLVSFYNNEISEKSEIFDDQFSVERPDGSNFTLKIRSTKLEDSAMYFCASRIGMAQHFGDGTRLSIL.

This clone was recorded once. This chain uses TRBV19 with TRBJ1-5; TRBD1 aligns across 7 bases. The J segment lost 5 bases and the V segment lost 3 bases, leaving 1 base of the junction unmatched. CDR3 length: 13 residues. Germline loops: CDR1 LNHDA, CDR2 SQIVND (reference sequence). Here the CDR3 reads CASSITGDQPQHF. CDR3 bases: TGTGCCAGTAGTATTACAGGGGATCAGCCCCAGCATTTT.

The V call is TRBV7-6, the J call TRBJ1-5, with D uncertain. The length of the CDR3 is 16 residues. Between the trimmed V and J ends, which lost 5 bases and 2 bases, there was a span of 16 bases. Germline lookup yields CDR1 SGHVS and CDR2 FNYEAQ. As DNA, the CDR3 is TGTGCCAGCAGCCCCCAAGCGGGCCCAGGCAATCAGCCCCAGCATTTT. Encoded protein: CASSPQAGPGNQPQHF.

The V gene is TRBV19, the J gene TRBJ1-5; tentative D call: TRBD1 (6 bases). This CDR3 spans 18 amino acids. Germline CDR1 is LNHDA and CDR2 is SQIVND (reference sequence). V lost 3 bases, J lost 0 bases, and 18 bases lay in between. The DNA for the CDR3 is TGTGCCAGTAGTATGTCGGGTGGGGGGGGGCCTAGCAATCAGCCCCAGCATTTT. This encodes CASSMSGGGGPSNQPQHF. Full variable domain (remainder filled in from reference TRBV19 and TRBJ1-5): DGGITQSPKYLFRKEGQNVTLSCEQNLNHDAMYWYRQDPGQGLRLIYYSQIVNDFQKGDIAEGYSVSREKKESFPLTVTSAQKNPTAFYLCASSMSGGGGPSNQPQHFGDGTRLSIL.

J is TRBJ1-2 and V is TRBV23-1; D not certain. TRBV23-1 is placed among ORFs of uncertain function. The V gene lost 7 bases and the J gene lost 0 bases, with 24 bases spanning the gap. The CDR3 is 18 residues long. The CDR3 nucleotides are TGCGCCAGCACAGCGAATGAGGCGGGCACAGAAACTAACTATGGCTACACCTTC. Translating gives CASTANEAGTETNYGYTF.

A remark on this clone: A much larger clone lies one base from this, so it may be a read error. This chain uses TRBV5-6 with TRBJ2-2, with 8 bases matching TRBD1. The CDR3 spans 14 residues. V dropped 4 bases and J dropped 4; count of bases not matched to a gene: 3. CDR1 is SGHDT and CDR2 is YYEEEE in the germline V gene. The CDR3 loop reads CASSPQGGTGELFF. As DNA, the CDR3 is TGTGCCAGCAGCCCACAGGGGGGCACCGGGGAGCTGTTTTTT.

V is TRBV19 and J is TRBJ2-2; 9 bases map to TRBD1. With V trimmed by 8 bases and J by 4 bases, 5 bases remained unmatched. CDR3 length: 14 amino acids. Germline V lookup: CDR1 LNHDA, CDR2 SQIVND (reference sequence). This CDR3 is CASGDRVATGELFF. The DNA of the CDR3 is TGTGCCAGTGGGGACAGGGTGGCCACCGGGGAGCTGTTTTTT.

Regarding this clone: This sample also contains other DNA sequences that code for the same CDR3. V and J are TRBV5-6 and TRBJ1-1; D is perhaps TRBD1 (6 bases). V was trimmed by 2 bases and J by 3 bases, leaving 8 bases between them. This CDR3 is built from 13 residues. Germline CDR1 is SGHDT and CDR2 is YYEEEE. In DNA, the CDR3 is TGTGCCAGCAGCTTAGGACAGTACACTGAAGCTTTCTTT. Amino acids: CASSLGQYTEAFF.

The chain carries TRBV30 and TRBJ2-1; 7 bases are a match to TRBD2. The CDR3 has 14 amino acids. In germline, CDR1 is GTSNPN, CDR2 SVGIG (reference sequence). The DNA for the CDR3 is TGTGCGCTGGGGAGGGACCTCTCCTACAATGAGCAGTTCTTC. Translating it yields CALGRDLSYNEQFF.

This clone came up once. The chain is built from TRBV30 and TRBJ2-2; 13 bases are a match to TRBD2. Germline CDR1 and CDR2: GTSNPN and SVGIG (reference sequence). This CDR3 is 17 amino acids long. J was trimmed by 0 bases and V by 2 bases; bases with no gene match: 3. The CDR3 DNA reads TGTGCCTGGAGTAGACTAGCGGGGGGCCCGAACACCGGGGAGCTGTTTTTT. Protein sequence: CAWSRLAGGPNTGELFF.